One and the same sample provided the 9 T cell receptor beta chains below, sequenced in a study of memory CD4+ T cells and cytomegalovirus serostatus. Single viable CD3+CD4+CD8-CD45RO+ cells were sorted as the memory CD4+ T cells. The data were produced by immunoSEQ multiplex PCR, yet TCRdb's version contains in-frame clones alone and is incomplete. The table shows tens of thousands of clones, with 76% occurring only once. Sequencing input: memory CD4+ T cells from blood. Receptors were obtained from an adult in good health and CMV-seronegative.

The chain's CDR3 is CSVGQGDLDQPQHF. In nucleotides, the CDR3 is TGCAGCGTGGGACAGGGGGATTTGGATCAGCCCCAGCATTTT. J is TRBJ1-5 and V is TRBV29-1; 11 bases match TRBD1. Trimming cost V 6 bases and J 5 bases; bases outside gene matches: 6. The CDR3 is 14 amino acids. CDR1 is SQVTM and CDR2 is ANQGSEA in the germline V gene.

This chain uses TRBV28 with TRBJ2-2; D might be TRBD1 or TRBD2, each matching 5 bases. V was pared by 1 base and J by 5 bases, with 26 bases between. Germline V CDR1 and CDR2: MDHEN, SYDVKM. The CDR3 extends over 20 amino acids. The CDR3 spells CASSLLLSPEGHWGTGELFF. In DNA, the CDR3 is TGTGCCAGCAGTTTATTACTAAGCCCCGAGGGGCACTGGGGAACCGGGGAGCTGTTTTTT.

V and J are TRBV29-1 and TRBJ1-2; 8 positions match TRBD1. Germline V lookup: CDR1 SQVTM, CDR2 ANQGSEA. Trimming cost V 7 bases and J 5 bases; bases outside gene matches: 3. The CDR3 has 11 amino acids. The CDR3 loop is CSGQGSYGYTF. CDR3 nucleotides: TGCAGCGGACAGGGGTCATATGGCTACACCTTC.

The V call is TRBV7-8, the J call TRBJ2-1, with 10 bases lining up with TRBD2. This CDR3 contains 19 residues. Per the germline V gene, CDR1 is SGHVS and CDR2 is FQNEAQ. V was clipped by 3 bases and J by 0 bases; unmatched bases: 11. CDR3 region: CASSLGRLAGARSYNEQFF. CDR3 sequence (DNA): TGTGCCAGCAGCTTGGGCAGGCTAGCGGGGGCCCGCTCCTACAATGAGCAGTTCTTC.

The J gene is TRBJ2-5, the V gene TRBV2, with 8 bases identical to TRBD2. Trimming took 3 bases from V and 0 from J; bases not matched to a gene: 3. The CDR3 length is 15 residues. Germline lookup yields CDR1 SNHLY and CDR2 FYNNEI. CDR3 loop: CASSEGGGYQETQYF. The CDR3 bases are TGTGCCAGCAGTGAGGGCGGGGGGTACCAAGAGACCCAGTACTTC.

This rearrangement joins TRBV7-3 to TRBJ2-7; the match to TRBD1 covers 7 bases. CDR1 and CDR2 (germline): SGHTA, FQGTGA. The length of the CDR3 is 13 residues. After removal of 0 bases from V and 4 bases from J, the junction contained 0 bases not matched to a gene. DNA of the CDR3: TGTGCCAGCAGCTTAACGGGACAGTACGAGCAGTACTTC. Encoded protein: CASSLTGQYEQYF.

This clone appeared once. This rearrangement joins TRBV2 to TRBJ1-4; 7 positions match TRBD1. The CDR3 consists of 13 residues. Trimming took 5 bases from V and 5 from J; bases not matched to a gene: 2. Germline lookup yields CDR1 SNHLY and CDR2 FYNNEI. This CDR3 is CASSRQGNEKLFF. CDR3 nucleotide sequence: TGTGCCAGCAGTCGACAGGGAAATGAAAAACTGTTTTTT.

The chain recombines TRBV6-1 with TRBJ2-6; D unclear. CDR1 and CDR2 from the germline V gene are MNHNS and SASEGT. Trimming removed 5 bases from V and 2 bases from J, with 7 bases in between. The CDR3 contains 14 residues. The CDR3: CASSLSTGANVLTF. CDR3 sequence (DNA): TGTGCCAGCAGTCTCAGTACTGGGGCCAACGTCCTGACTTTC.

The chain joins TRBV18 to TRBJ1-1, with D possibly being TRBD1 (5 bases). V was trimmed by 0 bases and J by 2 bases, leaving 13 bases between them. The germline V gene encodes CDR1 KGHSH and CDR2 LQKENI. The CDR3 length is 16 residues. The CDR3 region has the DNA TGTGCCAGCTCACCACCGATTCAGGGACCCAACACTGAAGCTTTCTTT. This gives the protein CASSPPIQGPNTEAFF.